The sequence of this TCR beta chain was determined in a study of regulatory T cells in long-lasting Graves disease. Across the study: Freshly diagnosed Graves' patients had used antithyroid drugs for under 3 months.

The V and J ends lost 5 bases and 3 bases, in that order; junction bases with no gene match: 5. Germline-derived CDR1 and CDR2 are DFQATT and SNEGSKA (reference sequence). This CDR3 has 13 amino acids. This clonotype was counted many times. Its antigen is unknown. Regarding time point: newly diagnosed GD, antithyroid drugs for less than 3 months. RNA isolated from PBMCs was used to make the TCR library. In building TCR beta libraries, iRepertoire HTBI primers were used together with Arm-PCR of CDR3 regions. TCRdb reprocessed the multiplex PCR reads with MiXCR, giving one entry per CDR3 protein. The sample contains roughly 520,000 distinct CDR3 sequences, 12% of which appear only once. Study results and limitations: Persistent patients shared fewer than 3,500 public clonotypes among themselves. Newly diagnosed patients shared fewer, at some 900. With persistent disease, TRBV28, TRBJ1-2 and TRBJ2-5 were the favored segments.

The data were also submitted as part of a second study, on T cells in Graves' hyperthyroidism and ophthalmopathy. From that study: Exclusion of a patient resulted from uncontrolled infection, other autoimmune disease, pregnancy or lactation.

The rearrangement uses TRBV20-1 and TRBJ2-7; TRBD1 matches 9 bases. The specimen comprised peripheral blood mononuclear cells (PBMCs), sampled at new diagnosis, from a patient treated with antithyroid drugs. This clonotype originated in a woman younger than 45 with Graves disease. The CDR3 sequence: CSAGTGKGYEQYF. For the CDR3, the DNA is TGCAGTGCTGGGACAGGGAAGGGCTACGAGCAGTACTTC.